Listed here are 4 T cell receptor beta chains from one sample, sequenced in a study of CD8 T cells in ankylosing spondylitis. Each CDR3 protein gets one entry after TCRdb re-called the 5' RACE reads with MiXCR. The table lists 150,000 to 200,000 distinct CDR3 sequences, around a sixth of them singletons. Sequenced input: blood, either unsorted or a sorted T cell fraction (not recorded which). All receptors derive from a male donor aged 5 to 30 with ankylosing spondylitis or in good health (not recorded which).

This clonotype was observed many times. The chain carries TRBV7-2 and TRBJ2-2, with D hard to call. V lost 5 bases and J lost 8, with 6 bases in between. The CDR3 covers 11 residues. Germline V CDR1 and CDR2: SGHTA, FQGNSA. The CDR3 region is CASSVRGELFF. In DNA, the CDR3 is TGTGCCAGCAGCGTCCGGGGGGAGCTGTTTTTT.

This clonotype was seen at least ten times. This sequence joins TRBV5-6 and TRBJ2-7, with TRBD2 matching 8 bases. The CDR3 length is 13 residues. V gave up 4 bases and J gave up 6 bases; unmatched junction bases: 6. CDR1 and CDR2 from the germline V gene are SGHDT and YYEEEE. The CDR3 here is CASSTGLAPEQYF. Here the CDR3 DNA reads TGTGCCAGCAGCACAGGACTAGCTCCCGAGCAGTACTTC.

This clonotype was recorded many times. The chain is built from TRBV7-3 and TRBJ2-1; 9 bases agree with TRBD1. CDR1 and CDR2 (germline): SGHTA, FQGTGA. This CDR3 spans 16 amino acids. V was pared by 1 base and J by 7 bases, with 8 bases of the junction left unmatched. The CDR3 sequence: CASSLNPGQGGNEQFF. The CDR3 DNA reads TGTGCCAGCAGCTTAAATCCGGGACAGGGTGGGAATGAGCAGTTCTTC.

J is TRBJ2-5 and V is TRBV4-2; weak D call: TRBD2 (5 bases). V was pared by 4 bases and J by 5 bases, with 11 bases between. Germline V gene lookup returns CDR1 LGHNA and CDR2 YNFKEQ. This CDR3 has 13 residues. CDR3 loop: CASSPSSGETQYF. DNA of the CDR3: TGTGCCAGCAGCCCGTCGTCGGGGGAGACCCAGTACTTC.